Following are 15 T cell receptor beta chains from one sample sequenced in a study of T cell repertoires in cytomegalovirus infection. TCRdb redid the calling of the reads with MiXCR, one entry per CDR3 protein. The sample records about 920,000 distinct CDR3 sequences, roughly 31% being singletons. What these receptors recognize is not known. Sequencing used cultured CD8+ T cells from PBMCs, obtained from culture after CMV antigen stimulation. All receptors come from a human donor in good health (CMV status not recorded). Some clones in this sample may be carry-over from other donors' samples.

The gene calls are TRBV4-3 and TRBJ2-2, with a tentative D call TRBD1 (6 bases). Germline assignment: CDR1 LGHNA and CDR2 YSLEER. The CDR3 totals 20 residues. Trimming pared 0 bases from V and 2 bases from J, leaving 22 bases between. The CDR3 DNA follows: TGCGCCAGCAGCCAAGAAGGCAGGGGCCCCGAGGCCCTTAACACCGGGGAGCTGTTTTTT. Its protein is CASSQEGRGPEALNTGELFF.

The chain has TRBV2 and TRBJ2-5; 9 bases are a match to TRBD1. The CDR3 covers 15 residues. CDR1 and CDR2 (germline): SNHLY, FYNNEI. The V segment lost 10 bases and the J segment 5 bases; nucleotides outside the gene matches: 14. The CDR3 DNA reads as TGTGCCACCTTTTTCTCCGGGACAGGGTGGGAGACCCAGTACTTC. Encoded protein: CATFFSGTGWETQYF.

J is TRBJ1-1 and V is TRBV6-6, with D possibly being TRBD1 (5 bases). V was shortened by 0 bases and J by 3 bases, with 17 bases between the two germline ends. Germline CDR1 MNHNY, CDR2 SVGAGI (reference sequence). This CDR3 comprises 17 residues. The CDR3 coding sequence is TGTGCCAGCAGTTACTCCATTCTCCGGGACCTGGACACTGAAGCTTTCTTT. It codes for CASSYSILRDLDTEAFF.

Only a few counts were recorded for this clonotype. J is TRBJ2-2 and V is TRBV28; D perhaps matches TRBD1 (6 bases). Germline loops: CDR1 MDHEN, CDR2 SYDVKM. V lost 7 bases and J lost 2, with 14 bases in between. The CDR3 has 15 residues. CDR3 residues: CASNSGTTNTGELFF. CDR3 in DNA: TGTGCCAGCAACTCCGGGACAACAAACACCGGGGAGCTGTTTTTT.

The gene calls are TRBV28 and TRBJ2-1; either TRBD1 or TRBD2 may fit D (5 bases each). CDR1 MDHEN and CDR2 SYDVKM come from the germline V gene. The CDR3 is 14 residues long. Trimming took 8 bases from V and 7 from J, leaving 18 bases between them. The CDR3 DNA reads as TGTGCCAGCGGGGGTAGGCCCACCGGGAATGAGCAGTTCTTC. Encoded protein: CASGGRPTGNEQFF.

The CDR3 here is CASSLRQRTEAFF. The CDR3 DNA reads TGTGCCAGCAGTTTGAGACAGCGGACTGAAGCTTTCTTT. This chain joins TRBV28 and TRBJ1-1, with D perhaps matching TRBD1 (5 bases). CDR1 is MDHEN, CDR2 SYDVKM, per germline. This CDR3 is built from 13 residues. Deletions cut 3 bases from V and 5 bases from J, with 10 bases between.

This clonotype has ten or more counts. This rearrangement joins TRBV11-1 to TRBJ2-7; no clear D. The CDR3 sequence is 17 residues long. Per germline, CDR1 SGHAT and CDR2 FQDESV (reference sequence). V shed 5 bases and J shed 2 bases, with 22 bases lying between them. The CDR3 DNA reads TGTGCCAGCAGCAAAGTCGGTGAAGTCCGGCGCCCCTACGAGCAGTACTTC. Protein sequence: CASSKVGEVRRPYEQYF.

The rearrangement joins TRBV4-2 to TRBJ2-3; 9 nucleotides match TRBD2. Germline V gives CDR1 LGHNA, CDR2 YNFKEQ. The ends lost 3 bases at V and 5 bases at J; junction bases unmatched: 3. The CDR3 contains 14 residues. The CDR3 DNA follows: TGTGCCAGCAGCCAGATAGCGGGGGTAGATACGCAGTATTTT. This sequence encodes CASSQIAGVDTQYF.

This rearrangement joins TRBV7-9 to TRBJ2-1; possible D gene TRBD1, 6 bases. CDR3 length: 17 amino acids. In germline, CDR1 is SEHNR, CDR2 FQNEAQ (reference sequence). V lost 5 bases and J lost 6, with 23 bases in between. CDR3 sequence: CASSEQRQVRGSNEQFF. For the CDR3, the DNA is TGTGCCAGCAGCGAACAACGACAGGTCAGGGGTAGCAATGAGCAGTTCTTC.

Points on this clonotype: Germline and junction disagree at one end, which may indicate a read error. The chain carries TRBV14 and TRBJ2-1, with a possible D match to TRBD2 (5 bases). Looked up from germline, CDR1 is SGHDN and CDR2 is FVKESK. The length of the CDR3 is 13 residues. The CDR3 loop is CVSSQGRRNEQFF. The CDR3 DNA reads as TGTGTCAGCAGCCAAGGCCGGAGGAATGAGCAGTTCTTC.

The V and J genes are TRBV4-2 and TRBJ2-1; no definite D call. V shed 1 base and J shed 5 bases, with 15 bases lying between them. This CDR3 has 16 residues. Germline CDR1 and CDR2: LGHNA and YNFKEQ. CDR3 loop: CASSQALEWADNEQFF. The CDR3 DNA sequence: TGTGCCAGCAGCCAAGCCCTTGAGTGGGCAGACAATGAGCAGTTCTTC.

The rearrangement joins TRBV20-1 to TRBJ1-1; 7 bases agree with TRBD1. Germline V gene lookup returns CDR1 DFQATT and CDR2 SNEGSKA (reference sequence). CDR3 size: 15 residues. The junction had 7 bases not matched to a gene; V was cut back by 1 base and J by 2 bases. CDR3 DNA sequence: TGCAGTGCTAGAGTGGGACAGCTTTTCAACACTGAAGCTTTCTTT. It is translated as CSARVGQLFNTEAFF.

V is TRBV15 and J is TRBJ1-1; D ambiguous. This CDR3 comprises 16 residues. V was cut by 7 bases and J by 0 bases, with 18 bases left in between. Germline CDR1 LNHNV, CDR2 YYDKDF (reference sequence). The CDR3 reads CATMGSGRGLNTEAFF. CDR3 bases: TGTGCCACCATGGGGTCCGGGAGAGGACTGAACACTGAAGCTTTCTTT. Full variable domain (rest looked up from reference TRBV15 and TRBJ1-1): DAMVIQNPRYQVTQFGKPVTLSCSQTLNHNVMYWYQQKSSQAPKLLFHYYDKDFNNEADTPDNFQSRRPNTSFCFLDIRSPGLGDTAMYLCATMGSGRGLNTEAFFGQGTRLTVV.

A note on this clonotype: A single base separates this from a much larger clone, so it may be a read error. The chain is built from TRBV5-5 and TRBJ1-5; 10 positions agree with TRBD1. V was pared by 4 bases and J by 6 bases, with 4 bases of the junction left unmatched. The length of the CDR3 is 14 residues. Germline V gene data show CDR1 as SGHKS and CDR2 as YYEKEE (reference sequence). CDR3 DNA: TGTGCCAGCAGCCCGGGACAGGGGATTCAGCCCCAGCATTTT. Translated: CASSPGQGIQPQHF.

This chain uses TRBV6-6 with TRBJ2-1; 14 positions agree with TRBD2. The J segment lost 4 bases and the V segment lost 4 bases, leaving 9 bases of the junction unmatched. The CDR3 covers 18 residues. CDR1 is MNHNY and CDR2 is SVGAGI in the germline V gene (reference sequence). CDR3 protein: CASSSAGLAGGPYNEQFF. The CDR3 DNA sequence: TGTGCCAGCAGTTCCGCAGGACTAGCGGGGGGCCCGTACAATGAGCAGTTCTTC.